These T cell receptor beta chains were read from a single sample in a study of T-cell reconstitution after alpha-beta-depleted transplantation in children. TCRdb reprocessed the PCR reads with MiXCR, giving one entry per CDR3 protein. The data hold roughly 220,000 distinct CDR3 sequences, with about 9.6% observed a single time. The material sequenced was PBMCs from the stem cell graft donor, taken from the stem cell graft. These receptors all come from a human donor who donated a stem cell graft to a child with SCID. Each CDR3 is given with its conserved first and last residue. A D gene is named only where the DNA matches it firmly. A clone size is listed for some rows: how often the clone was seen (once, few, many), or a class if it is expanded.

>TRBV5-5|many|-|TRBJ1-5
CASSLTGISNQPQHF
TGTGCCAGCAGCTTAACAGGGATTAGCAATCAGCCCCAGCATTTT
>TRBV6-2/TRBV6-3|many|TRBD1|TRBJ1-6
CASSYNRGNNSPLHF
TGTGCCAGCAGTTACAACAGGGGGAATAATTCACCCCTCCACTTT
>TRBV7-8|many|-|TRBJ1-1
CASSSTGPPINTEAFF
TGTGCCAGCAGCTCGACTGGACCGCCTATTAACACTGAAGCTTTCTTT
>TRBV4-3|-|-|TRBJ2-2
CASSQDTTGSGELFF
TGCGCCAGCAGCCAAGATACCACAGGGTCTGGGGAGCTGTTTTTT
>TRBV2|many|TRBD1|TRBJ2-7
CASSAQGTTYEQYF
TGTGCCAGCAGTGCACAGGGGACAACCTACGAGCAGTACTTC
>TRBV28|many|-|TRBJ2-7
CASSLTGTSASYEQYF
TGTGCCAGCAGTTTAACCGGGACCTCAGCATCCTACGAGCAGTACTTC
>TRBV7-6|-|-|TRBJ1-1
CASSPLRGTEAFF
TGTGCCAGCAGCCCCCTGCGGGGCACTGAAGCTTTCTTT
>TRBV20-1|many|-|TRBJ1-2
CSARDPGGGDYGYTF
TGCAGTGCTAGAGATCCCGGCGGCGGGGACTATGGCTACACCTTC
>TRBV5-6|many|-|TRBJ2-5
CASSLAGGGAGTQYF
TGTGCCAGCAGCTTGGCCGGGGGTGGAGCGGGGACCCAGTACTTC
>TRBV5-6|-|-|TRBJ2-2
CASSPMTVNTGELFF
TGTGCCAGCAGCCCTATGACAGTAAACACCGGGGAGCTGTTTTTT
>TRBV20-1|many|-|TRBJ1-4
CSARDASGMEDDDEKLFF
TGCAGTGCTAGAGACGCTTCTGGTATGGAGGACGACGATGAAAAACTGTTTTTT
>TRBV5-6|many|TRBD1|TRBJ1-2
CASSLAPFTGGPSVDGYTF
TGTGCCAGCAGCTTGGCCCCGTTTACAGGGGGCCCTTCGGTTGATGGCTACACCTTC
>TRBV5-1|many|-|TRBJ1-5
CASSLGSPYSNQPQHF
TGCGCCAGCAGCTTGGGGAGCCCCTATAGCAATCAGCCCCAGCATTTT
>TRBV4-2|-|-|TRBJ2-3
CASGPGLVLPAQYF
TGTGCCAGCGGCCCGGGGCTAGTGCTCCCGGCGCAGTATTTT
>TRBV19|many|-|TRBJ2-2
CASNVNTGELFF
TGTGCCAGTAATGTGAACACCGGGGAGCTGTTTTTT
>TRBV9|many|-|TRBJ1-1
CASSPLGGGKTEAFF
TGTGCCAGCAGCCCACTCGGGGGTGGAAAAACTGAAGCTTTCTTT
>TRBV27|-|-|TRBJ2-1
CASSPGTLGPRSSGQFF
TGTGCCAGCAGTCCCGGGACTCTTGGGCCCCGCAGCTCCGGGCAGTTCTTC
>TRBV12-3/TRBV12-4|-|TRBD1|TRBJ1-2
CASRPTGGTNYGYTF
TGTGCCAGCAGACCGACAGGGGGTACTAACTATGGCTACACCTTC
>TRBV2|many|-|TRBJ2-1
CASSEQRSSYNEQFF
TGTGCCAGCAGTGAACAAAGGAGCTCCTACAATGAGCAGTTCTTC
>TRBV5-1|-|-|TRBJ2-2
CASNDPSLTGVTGELFF
TGCGCCAGCAATGACCCATCTCTAACGGGGGTCACCGGGGAGCTGTTTTTT
>TRBV20-1|many|TRBD2|TRBJ2-3
CSAEGGGYGDTQYF
TGCAGTGCCGAGGGCGGGGGTTATGGAGATACGCAGTATTTT
>TRBV19|-|-|TRBJ2-2
CGSQTEGWDTGELFF
TGTGGCAGTCAAACGGAGGGGTGGGACACCGGGGAGCTGTTTTTT
>TRBV15|many|-|TRBJ2-7
CATSGPTYEQYF
TGTGCCACCAGCGGCCCAACCTACGAGCAGTACTTC
>TRBV12-3/TRBV12-4|many|-|TRBJ1-4
CASSLPGERNEKLFF
TGTGCCAGCAGTTTACCGGGGGAAAGGAATGAAAAACTGTTTTTT
>TRBV7-8|many|-|TRBJ2-1
CASSSAGTGRGEQFF
TGTGCCAGCAGCTCAGCCGGCACAGGGAGAGGTGAGCAGTTCTTC
>TRBV25-1|many|-|TRBJ1-1
CASSARDGSGTEAFF
TGTGCCAGCAGTGCCCGGGACGGATCGGGCACTGAAGCTTTCTTT
>TRBV5-6|many|-|TRBJ2-3
CASSLDMDSGSTDTQYF
TGTGCCAGCAGCTTGGATATGGACTCGGGAAGCACAGATACGCAGTATTTT
>TRBV6-5|many|-|TRBJ1-6
CASSYGQGVNGSPLHF
TGTGCCAGCAGTTACGGGCAGGGCGTGAACGGATCACCCCTCCACTTT
>TRBV7-2|once|-|TRBJ2-7
CASSLGTRLSAYEQYF
TGTGCCAGCAGCTTAGGTACCAGGTTGAGCGCCTACGAGCAGTACTTC
>TRBV6-2/TRBV6-3|many|-|TRBJ2-1
CASRREVSYNEQFF
TGTGCCAGCAGGAGGGAGGTCTCCTACAATGAGCAGTTCTTC
>TRBV12-3/TRBV12-4|once|TRBD1|TRBJ1-4
CASSFRDRGEKLFF
TGTGCCAGCAGTTTCCGGGACAGGGGAGAAAAACTGTTTTTT
>TRBV15|many|-|TRBJ2-7
CATSPRSGYEQYF
TGTGCCACCAGCCCTCGATCGGGTTACGAGCAGTACTTC